The text below deals with one TCR beta chain. Its antigen is still unknown. It has no much larger one-base neighbor in the sample; base qualities were not kept. Collaborating institutions collected whole blood in K2EDTA tubes following their own protocols. For TCRbeta analysis, collaborator samples were shipped as frozen whole blood, as isolated PBMCs, or as DNA extracted from either sample type. Its CDR3 holds 13 amino acids, cysteine through phenylalanine. The kept DNA is CDR3 alone, 39 bases in frame from the first base. The V end loses 2 bases and the J end loses 7 bases, and a stretch of 9 bases separates them. According to the germline V gene (reference sequence), CDR1 reads GTSNPN and CDR2 reads SVGIG. These data are taken from a study of blood T cell repertoires in COVID-19 (TCRdb year 2020). Regarding the study in general: Samples covering the acute and convalescent phases of COVID-19 were provided by collaborators in the United States, Italy and Spain. The sample metadata nearly always contained a de-identified subject ID, COVID-19 status, age in years and sex. The material from the prospective study consisted of cDNA or gDNA derived from T cells, B-cell-depleted T cells, or PBMCs. Samples came from the ongoing ImmuneRACE study (first 160 participants) plus 1,254 subjects from 6 global collaborators. Where available, HLA class I and class II types were taken from metadata supplied by the sample provider and were not determined by assay-based typing. The repertoires were released in a freely available public database intended as a resource for research on the immune response to SARS-CoV-2. Subjects who had been exposed to COVID-19, were actively infected with it, or had recovered from it provided the deeply sampled blood TCRbeta repertoires that made up the dataset. Paper-wide results and their limitations: Clinical and demographic metadata were provided uncurated, with the amount varying by source and participant.

TCRbeta CDR3 regions were amplified from genomic DNA by means of the immunoSEQ Assay, a bias-controlled multiplex PCR. The paper's data handling went like this. Nucleated cell counts per sample were estimated from amplification of reference gene primers within the assay. To quantify the absolute abundance of each unique TCRbeta CDR3 rearrangement, sequence reads were collapsed and filtered. For each sample, productive Simpson clonality was calculated as the square root of Simpson's diversity index over productive rearrangements. TCRdb stores this immuneACCESS table with in-frame sequences only. Part of the clones is absent; in the studies checked, under half of the shortfall reflects unresolved V genes, and no reason is known for the rest. That table supplies the V and J calls and clone size; D and trimming were determined from the DNA. For this sample there are about 46,000 clones; 65% to 85% appear just once. The ten largest clones capture around 6% of the sample.

The sample was peripheral blood. This chain joins TRBV30 to TRBJ1-6; no D gene can be assigned with confidence. This clonotype was sampled from a woman older than 75 with acute or convalescent COVID-19. The CDR3 region has the sequence CAWSTTTNSPLHF. The sequence in DNA is TGTGCCTGGAGTACAACTACGAATTCACCCCTCCACTTT.